This T cell receptor (beta chain) was recovered during a study of blood T cells in healthy people across ages. This clonotype showed up many times. No fewer than 6 micrograms of total RNA were isolated from every sample. A second PCR of about 6 to 12 cycles used a sample-barcoded 5' primer and a J-beta primer mix. From the 5' RACE reads, TCRdb called clonotypes with MiXCR, one entry per CDR3 protein. This sample has about 780,000 distinct CDR3 sequences, with about 26% found just once. The CDR3 loop spans 15 amino acids. V lost 6 bases, J lost 2 bases, and 7 bases stayed unmatched. Germline CDR1 and CDR2: MNHEY and SMNVEV (reference sequence). This sample was also put to use in a study of T cells of mothers and their children. That paper states: Sample barcodes plus 2-4 random nucleotides came from the M1S primer. Unrelated pairs and related pairs have their TCR recombination output shaped similarly by thymic selection. Overlap ran slightly, non-significantly higher for related than unrelated mother-child pairs.

This chain links TRBV27 with TRBJ2-7, with 10 nucleotides matching TRBD1. What was sequenced was blood. The TCR originated in a boy younger than 18 in good health. CDR3: CASSSGTGEPYEQYF. The DNA for the CDR3 is TGTGCCAGCAGCTCCGGGACAGGGGAGCCCTACGAGCAGTACTTC.